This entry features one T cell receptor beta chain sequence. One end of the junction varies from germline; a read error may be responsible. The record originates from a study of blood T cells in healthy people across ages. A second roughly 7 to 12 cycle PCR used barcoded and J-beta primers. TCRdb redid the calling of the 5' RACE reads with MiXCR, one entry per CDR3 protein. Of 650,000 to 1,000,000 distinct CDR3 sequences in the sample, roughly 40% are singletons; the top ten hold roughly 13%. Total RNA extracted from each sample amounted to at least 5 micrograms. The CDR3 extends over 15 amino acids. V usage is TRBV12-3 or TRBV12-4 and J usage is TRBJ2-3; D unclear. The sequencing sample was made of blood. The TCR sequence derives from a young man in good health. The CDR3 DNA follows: TGTGCCAGCAGTCTTGAGGCAGTTAGAACAGATACGCGGTATTTT. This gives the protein CASSLEAVRTDTRYF.